A selection of T cell receptor beta chains follows, all from one sample in a study of HIV-infected patients and healthy controls. TCRdb passed the 5' RACE reads through MiXCR, listing each CDR3 protein once. Altogether 17,000 or so distinct CDR3 sequences are present, 5.5% being singletons, with the ten largest covering 1.5% to 2%. Sequencing was performed on blood. The receptors shown here come from an adult in good health. Each CDR3 is given with its conserved first and last residue. The D gene is left open where the match is weak. Clone size is given for some rows only: seen once, a few or many times, or a class if the clone is expanded.

TRBD2,TRBV20-1,TRBJ2-1,many,TGCAGTGCTAGAGATGGGACTAGAGTGGGCAATGAGCAGTTCTTC,CSARDGTRVGNEQFF
.,TRBV5-1,TRBJ2-1,many,TGCGCCAGCAGCCAAGGGAGCTCCTACAATGAGCAGTTCTTC,CASSQGSSYNEQFF
TRBD2,TRBV11-1,TRBJ2-5,.,TGTGCCAGCGGCCCGCGGGTTGGCGGGGGAGAGACCCAGTACTTC,CASGPRVGGGETQYF
.,TRBV5-4,TRBJ2-3,many,TGTGCCAGCAGCCGTTACGACGGCCCGTACACAGATACGCAGTATTTT,CASSRYDGPYTDTQYF
TRBD2,TRBV5-6,TRBJ2-3,many,TGTGCCAGCAGCGGACCAGTCGGGGGGGCAACAGATACGCAGTATTTT,CASSGPVGGATDTQYF
.,TRBV4-3,TRBJ1-1,many,TGCGCCAGCAGCCCCCGAGGACCGAACACTGAAGCTTTCTTT,CASSPRGPNTEAFF
.,TRBV7-9,TRBJ1-1,many,TGTGCCAGCAGCTTAGAACAGGCGAACACTGAAGCTTTCTTT,CASSLEQANTEAFF
.,TRBV18,TRBJ1-2,many,TGTGCCAGCTCACAAGACGGATTCTACTATGGCTACACCTTC,CASSQDGFYYGYTF
.,TRBV10-3,TRBJ2-3,many,TGTGCCATCAGTGAAGGCACAGATACGCAGTATTTT,CAISEGTDTQYF
.,TRBV20-1,TRBJ2-7,medium-sized,TGCAGTGCTAGGTGGGGGGCGGACCACGAGCAGTACTTC,CSARWGADHEQYF
.,TRBV5-6,TRBJ1-3,many,TGTGCCAGCAGCTTGATGGGGGAAGCTGGAAACACCATATATTTT,CASSLMGEAGNTIYF
.,TRBV4-2,TRBJ2-1,few,TGTGCCAGCAGCCAAGATAGCTTTAATGAGCAGTTCTTC,CASSQDSFNEQFF
.,TRBV6-2/TRBV6-3,TRBJ1-5,many,TGTGCCAGCAGTTACGGTTACAATCAGCCCCAGCATTTT,CASSYGYNQPQHF
.,TRBV3-1,TRBJ2-7,few,TGTGCCAGCAGCCAAGATCCGCGAGAATACCCATACGAGCAGTACTTC,CASSQDPREYPYEQYF
.,TRBV25-1,TRBJ1-5,many,TGTGCCAGCAGTGATGGAGGGTCCGGCAATCAGCCCCAGCATTTT,CASSDGGSGNQPQHF